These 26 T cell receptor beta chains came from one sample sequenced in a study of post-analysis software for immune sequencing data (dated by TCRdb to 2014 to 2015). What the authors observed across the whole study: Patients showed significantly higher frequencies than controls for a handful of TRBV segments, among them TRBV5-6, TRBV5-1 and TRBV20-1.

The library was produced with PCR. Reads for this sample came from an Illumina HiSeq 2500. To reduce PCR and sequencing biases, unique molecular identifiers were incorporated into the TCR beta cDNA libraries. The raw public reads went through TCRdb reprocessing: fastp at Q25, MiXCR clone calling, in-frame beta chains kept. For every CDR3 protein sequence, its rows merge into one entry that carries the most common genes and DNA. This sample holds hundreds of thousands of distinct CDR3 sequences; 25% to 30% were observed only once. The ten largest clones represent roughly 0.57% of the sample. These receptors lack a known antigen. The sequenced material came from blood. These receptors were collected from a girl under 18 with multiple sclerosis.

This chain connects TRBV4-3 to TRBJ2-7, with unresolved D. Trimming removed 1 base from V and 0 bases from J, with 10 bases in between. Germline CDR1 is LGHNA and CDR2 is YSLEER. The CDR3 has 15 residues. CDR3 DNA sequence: TGCGCCAGCAGCCAAGTTATCGGTAGCTCCTACGAGCAGTACTTC. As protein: CASSQVIGSSYEQYF.

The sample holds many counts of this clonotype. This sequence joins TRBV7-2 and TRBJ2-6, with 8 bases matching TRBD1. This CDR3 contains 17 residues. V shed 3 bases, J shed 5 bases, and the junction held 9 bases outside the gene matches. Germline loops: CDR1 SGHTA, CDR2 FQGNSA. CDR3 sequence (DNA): TGTGCCAGCAGCTTGGACAGGGTACTTTCTCGGGCCAACGTCCTGACTTTC. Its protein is CASSLDRVLSRANVLTF.

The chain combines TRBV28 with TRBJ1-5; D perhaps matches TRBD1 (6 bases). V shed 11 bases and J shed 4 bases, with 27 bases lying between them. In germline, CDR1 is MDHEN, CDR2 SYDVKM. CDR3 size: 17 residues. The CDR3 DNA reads TGTGCCTCCGAGGCAGGCGGGGGCGGGGGCTCAAATCAGCCCCAGCATTTT. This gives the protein CASEAGGGGGSNQPQHF.

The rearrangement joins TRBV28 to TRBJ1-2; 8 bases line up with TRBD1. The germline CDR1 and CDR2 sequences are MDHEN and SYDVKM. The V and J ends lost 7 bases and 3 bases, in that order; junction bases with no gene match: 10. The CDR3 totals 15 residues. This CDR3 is CASNPGQGNDYGYTF. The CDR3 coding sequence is TGTGCCAGCAACCCCGGACAGGGCAATGACTATGGCTACACCTTC.

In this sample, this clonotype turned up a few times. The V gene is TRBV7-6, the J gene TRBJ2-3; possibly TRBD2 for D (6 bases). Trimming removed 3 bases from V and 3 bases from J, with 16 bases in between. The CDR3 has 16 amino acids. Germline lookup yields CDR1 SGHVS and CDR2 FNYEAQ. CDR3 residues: CASSLVTGVRTDTQYF. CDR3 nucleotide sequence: TGTGCCAGCAGCTTGGTGACGGGAGTAAGGACAGATACGCAGTATTTT.

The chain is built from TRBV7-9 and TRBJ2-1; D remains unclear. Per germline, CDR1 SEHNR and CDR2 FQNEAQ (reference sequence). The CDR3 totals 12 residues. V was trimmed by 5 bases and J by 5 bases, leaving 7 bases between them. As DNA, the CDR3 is TGTGCCAGCAGCCACCGGGACAATGAGCAGTTCTTC. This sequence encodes CASSHRDNEQFF. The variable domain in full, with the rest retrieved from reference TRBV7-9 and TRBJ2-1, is DTGVSQNPRHKITKRGQNVTFRCDPISEHNRLYWYRQTLGQGPEFLTYFQNEAQLEKSRLLSDRFSAERPKGSFSTLEIQRTEQGDSAMYLCASSHRDNEQFFGPGTRLTVL.

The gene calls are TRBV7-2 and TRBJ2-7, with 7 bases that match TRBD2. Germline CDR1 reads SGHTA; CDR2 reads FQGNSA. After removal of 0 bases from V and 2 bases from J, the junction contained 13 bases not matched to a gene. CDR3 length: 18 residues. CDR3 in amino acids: CASSLASGGAAGTYEQYF. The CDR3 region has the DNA TGTGCCAGCAGCTTAGCCAGTGGAGGAGCAGCGGGAACCTACGAGCAGTACTTC.

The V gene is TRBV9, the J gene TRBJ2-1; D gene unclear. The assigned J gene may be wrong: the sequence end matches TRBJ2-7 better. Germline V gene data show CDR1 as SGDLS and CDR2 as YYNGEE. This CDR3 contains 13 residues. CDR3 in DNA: TGTGCCAGCAGCGGTAACTCCTACAATGAGCAGTACTTC. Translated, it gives CASSGNSYNEQYF.

The CDR3 DNA follows: TGTGCCAGCAGGCTTACAGGGGACTCACCCCTCCACTTT. Its translation: CASRLTGDSPLHF. The gene calls are TRBV6-1 and TRBJ1-6; 7 bases fit TRBD1. Germline V gene data show CDR1 as MNHNS and CDR2 as SASEGT. The length of the CDR3 is 13 residues. The trim removed 6 bases at V and 10 bases at J, leaving 6 bases unmatched.

The CDR3 reads CASSQQTGPGAQYF. DNA for the CDR3: TGTGCCAGCAGCCAACAGACGGGGCCGGGGGCCCAGTACTTC. This chain joins TRBV3-1 and TRBJ2-5, with D possibly TRBD2 on 6 matching bases. CDR3 length equals 14 residues. V dropped 2 bases and J dropped 9 bases, with 16 bases sitting between them. The germline V gene encodes CDR1 LGHDT and CDR2 YNNKEL (reference sequence).

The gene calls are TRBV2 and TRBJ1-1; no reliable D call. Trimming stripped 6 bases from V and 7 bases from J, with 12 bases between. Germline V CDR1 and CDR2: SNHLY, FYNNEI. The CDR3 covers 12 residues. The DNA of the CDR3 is TGTGCCAGCAGCCACCACACTGGTGAAGCTTTCTTT. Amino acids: CASSHHTGEAFF. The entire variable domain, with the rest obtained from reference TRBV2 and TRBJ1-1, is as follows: EPEVTQTPSHQVTQMGQEVILRCVPISNHLYFYWYRQILGQKVEFLVSFYNNEISEKSEIFDDQFSVERPDGSNFTLKIRSTKLEDSAMYFCASSHHTGEAFFGQGTRLTVV.

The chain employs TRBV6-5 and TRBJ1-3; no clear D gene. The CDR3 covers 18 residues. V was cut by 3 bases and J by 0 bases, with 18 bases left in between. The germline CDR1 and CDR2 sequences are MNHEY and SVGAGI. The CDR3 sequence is CASSYRWVDGNSGNTIYF. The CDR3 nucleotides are TGTGCCAGCAGTTATCGATGGGTGGACGGGAACTCTGGAAACACCATATATTTT.

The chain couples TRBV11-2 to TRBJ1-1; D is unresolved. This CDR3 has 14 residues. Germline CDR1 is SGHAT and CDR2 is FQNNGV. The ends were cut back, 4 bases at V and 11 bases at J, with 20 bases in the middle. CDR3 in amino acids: CASSSLLEGGAAFF. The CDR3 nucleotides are TGTGCCAGCAGCTCCCTATTGGAGGGTGGCGCGGCTTTCTTT.

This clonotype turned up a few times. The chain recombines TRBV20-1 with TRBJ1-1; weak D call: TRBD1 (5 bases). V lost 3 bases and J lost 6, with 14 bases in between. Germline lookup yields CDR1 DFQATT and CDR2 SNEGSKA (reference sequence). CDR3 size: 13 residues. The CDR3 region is CSARGGGLAEAFF. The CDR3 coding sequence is TGCAGTGCTAGGGGCGGGGGGTTGGCTGAAGCTTTCTTT.

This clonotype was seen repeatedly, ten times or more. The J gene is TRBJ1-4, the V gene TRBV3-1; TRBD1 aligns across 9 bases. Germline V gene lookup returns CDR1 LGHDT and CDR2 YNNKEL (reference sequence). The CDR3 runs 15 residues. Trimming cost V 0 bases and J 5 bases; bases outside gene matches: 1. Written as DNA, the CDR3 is TGTGCCAGCAGCCAAGATGGGACAGGGAATGAAAAACTGTTTTTT. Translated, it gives CASSQDGTGNEKLFF.

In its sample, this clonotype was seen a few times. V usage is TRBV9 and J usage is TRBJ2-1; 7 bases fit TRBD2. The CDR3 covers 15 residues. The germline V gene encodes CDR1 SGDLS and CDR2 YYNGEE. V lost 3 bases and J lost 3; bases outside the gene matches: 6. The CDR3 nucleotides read TGTGCCAGCAGCGCCGGGCGGGGGATCTACAATGAGCAGTTCTTC. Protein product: CASSAGRGIYNEQFF.

The CDR3, as DNA: TGTGCCAGCAGCGTAGGTCCCCGAGGGCGGGAGCTGTTTTTT. Its protein is CASSVGPRGRELFF. The rearrangement links TRBV9 to TRBJ2-2; possibly TRBD2 for D (5 bases). The CDR3 runs 14 residues. Per germline, CDR1 SGDLS and CDR2 YYNGEE. Between the trimmed V and J ends, which lost 0 bases and 9 bases, there was a span of 12 bases.

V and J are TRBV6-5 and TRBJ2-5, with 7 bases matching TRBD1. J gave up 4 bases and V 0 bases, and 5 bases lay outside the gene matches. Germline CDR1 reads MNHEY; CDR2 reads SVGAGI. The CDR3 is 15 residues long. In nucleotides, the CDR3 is TGTGCCAGCAGTTACTCGAGGGGGCTGGGAGAGACCCAGTACTTC. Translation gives CASSYSRGLGETQYF.

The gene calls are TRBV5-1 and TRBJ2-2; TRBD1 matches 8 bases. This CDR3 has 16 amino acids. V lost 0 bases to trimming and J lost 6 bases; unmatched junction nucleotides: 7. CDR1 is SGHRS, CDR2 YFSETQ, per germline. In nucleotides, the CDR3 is TGCGCCAGCAGCTTGGCGGGACAGGTGAAACCCGGGGAGCTGTTTTTT. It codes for CASSLAGQVKPGELFF. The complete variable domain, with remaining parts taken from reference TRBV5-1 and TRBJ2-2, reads KAGVTQTPRYLIKTRGQQVTLSCSPISGHRSVSWYQQTPGQGLQFLFEYFSETQRNKGNFPGRFSGRQFSNSRSEMNVSTLELGDSALYLCASSLAGQVKPGELFFGEGSRLTVL.

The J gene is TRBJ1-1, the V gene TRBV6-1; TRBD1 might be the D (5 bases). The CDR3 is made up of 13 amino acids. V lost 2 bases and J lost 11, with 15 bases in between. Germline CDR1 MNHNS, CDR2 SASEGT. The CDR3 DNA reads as TGTGCCAGCAGTGAAACGGGACGGCCTGGGGCTTTCTTT. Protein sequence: CASSETGRPGAFF.

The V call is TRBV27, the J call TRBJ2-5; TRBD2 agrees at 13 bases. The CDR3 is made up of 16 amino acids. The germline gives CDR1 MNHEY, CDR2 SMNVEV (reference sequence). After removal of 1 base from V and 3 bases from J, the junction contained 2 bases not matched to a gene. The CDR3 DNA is TGTGCCAGCAGTTTATGGGGGACTAGCGGGAAAGAGACCCAGTACTTC. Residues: CASSLWGTSGKETQYF.

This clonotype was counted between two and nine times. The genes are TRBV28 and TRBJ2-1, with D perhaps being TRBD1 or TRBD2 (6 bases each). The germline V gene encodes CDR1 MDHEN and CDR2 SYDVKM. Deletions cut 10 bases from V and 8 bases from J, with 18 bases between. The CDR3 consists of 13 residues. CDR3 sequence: CATSPGGAHEQFF. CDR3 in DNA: TGTGCCACCTCCCCCGGGGGCGCCCATGAGCAGTTCTTC.

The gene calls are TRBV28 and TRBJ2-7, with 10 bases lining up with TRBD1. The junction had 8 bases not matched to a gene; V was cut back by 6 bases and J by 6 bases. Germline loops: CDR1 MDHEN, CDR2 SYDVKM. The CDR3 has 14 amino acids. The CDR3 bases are TGTGCCAGCAGATGGACAGGGGGATTGATCGAGCAGTACTTC. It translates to CASRWTGGLIEQYF.

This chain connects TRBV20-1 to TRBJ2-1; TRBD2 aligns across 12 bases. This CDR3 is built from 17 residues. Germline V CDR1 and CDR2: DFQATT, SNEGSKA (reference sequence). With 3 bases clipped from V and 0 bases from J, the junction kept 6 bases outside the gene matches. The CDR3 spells CSARTTSGGSSYNEQFF. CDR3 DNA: TGCAGTGCTAGGACCACTAGCGGGGGGAGCTCCTACAATGAGCAGTTCTTC.

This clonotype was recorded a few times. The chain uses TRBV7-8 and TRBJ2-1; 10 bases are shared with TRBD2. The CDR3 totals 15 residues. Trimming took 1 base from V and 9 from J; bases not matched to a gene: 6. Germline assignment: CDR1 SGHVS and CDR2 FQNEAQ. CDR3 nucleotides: TGTGCCAGCAGCTTAGGGGCTAGCGGGAGTGGTGAGCAGTTCTTC. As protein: CASSLGASGSGEQFF.

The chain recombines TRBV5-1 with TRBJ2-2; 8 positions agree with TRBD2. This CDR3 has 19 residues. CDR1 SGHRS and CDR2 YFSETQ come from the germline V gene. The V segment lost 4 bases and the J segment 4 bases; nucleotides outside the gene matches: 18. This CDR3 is CASSADGLARRSSTGELFF. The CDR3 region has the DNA TGCGCCAGCAGCGCCGACGGACTAGCCCGGCGTTCAAGCACCGGGGAGCTGTTTTTT.